The present entry profiles one TCR beta chain with its context. This clonotype was detected many times. Its antigen is unknown. No base-level quality is on record; no much larger clone is a single base apart. CDR1 SGHRS and CDR2 YFSETQ are derived from the germline V gene. The CDR3 spans 14 residues, from the cysteine through the phenylalanine. Left in the record is the CDR3 DNA by itself, 42 bases read in frame from the first base. Relative to germline, V is missing 9 bases and J is missing 1 base, with 9 bases of the junction outside any gene match. Ophthalmopathy patients had moderately to severely active disease, with a Clinical Activity Score of 3 or more, a NOSPECS grade of 4 or more, and a disease duration of less than 3 months. Any patient with an uncontrolled infection, another autoimmune disease, pregnancy or lactation was excluded. Diagnoses were established on the basis of clinical symptoms, serum thyroxine and TRAb, thyroid ultrasound, and orbital computed tomography. Ficoll-Paque density gradient centrifugation was used to isolate PBMCs from around 10 ml of fresh peripheral blood. Total RNA was extracted with Trizol reagent, and quality was checked on an Agilent 2100 Bioanalyzer.

This sample stems from a study of T cells in Graves' hyperthyroidism and ophthalmopathy (dated by TCRdb to the late 2010s). With regard to the full study: Peripheral blood samples were taken at the time of initial diagnosis, prior to any treatment. To identify distinguishing TCR V-J signatures, a discovery cohort of around 100 patients was used, comprising fewer than 45 with Graves' ophthalmopathy and some 60 with stable Graves' hyperthyroidism. An independent validation cohort of around 20 hyperthyroidism patients and approximately 17 patients who later progressed to ophthalmopathy tested prospective prediction of ophthalmopathy. For training and testing, the approximately 97 patients in the discovery cohort were randomly divided in a 7:3 ratio. The study also compared thyroid tissue and blood T-cell repertoires from more than five Graves' hyperthyroidism patients. After blood sampling, hyperthyroidism patients were treated with methimazole at a starting dose of 30 mg daily, and ophthalmopathy patients were treated with high-dose intravenous methylprednisolone. According to the paper, TCR Vbeta CDR3 sequencing was carried out on some 130 peripheral blood samples, which came from fewer than 50 ophthalmopathy, 80 or so hyperthyroidism and roughly 17 progressor patients. The research as a whole found: In validation, progression to ophthalmopathy was predicted by the model with roughly 71% sensitivity and approximately 78% specificity, a median of approximately 7.1 months before onset. No statistical method was used to set the sample size in advance, and investigators knew the group allocation. In cross-validation, a model built on a 13 V-J signature told ophthalmopathy apart from stable hyperthyroidism with roughly 87% sensitivity and around 83% specificity, and in testing the same model reached 80%/75%. Most expanded thyroid clonotypes (frequency above 0.001) were also found in blood, which suggests that blood repertoires may mirror thyroid immune responses.

The TCR beta CDR3 regions were amplified from RNA transcripts. For the first round of RT-PCR on the TCR CDR3, the HTBI primer set was used together with the Qiagen OneStep RT-PCR kit. The libraries were constructed in a second round of multiplex PCR and then size-selected and purified. Libraries were sequenced paired-end with 100 bp reads on an Illumina HiSeq2000. Per the authors' processing: SOAPnuke was used to process the raw data, removing reads that contained adapters or uncalled bases, had a mean Phred below 15, or lacked an exact match to the constant primer or identifier. COPE v1.2.5 was used to merge the high-quality paired reads, and each unique nucleotide sequence was defined as a clonotype. MiTCR v1.1 was used to align the clonotypes against IMGT TRBV, TRBD and TRBJ reference segments. The analysis was restricted to V-J combinations with a frequency above 0.0001, which together covered around 99% of the repertoires. A TCS score was defined as the ratio between F50 (clonal expansion) and ExV (chaos), using BLOSUM62-based TCRdist between CDR3 peptides within each V-J. Welch's t-statistics and random forest reduced around 520 V-J features to 10 to 15, which were used in a naive Bayes classifier (R e1071). The Morisita-Horn index was used to measure how similar the thyroid and blood repertoires were. In TCRdb, the public reads were trimmed at Q25 with fastp and aligned with MiXCR, with productive beta chains retained. Every entry covers one CDR3 protein and lists the most common genes and DNA from its rows. In this record, the V and J calls reflect TCRdb's handling and not the investigators' own analysis. This sample holds 35,000 or so distinct CDR3 sequences; 50% to 55% were observed only once. Roughly 15% of the sample is held by the ten biggest clonotypes.

This sequence was found in a man aged 35-49 years with Graves' ophthalmopathy. Material: blood. The sequence joins TRBV5-1 to TRBJ2-5; TRBD1 matches 7 bases in the middle. The DNA sequence is as follows: TGCGCCACCAAAGCGACAGGGACCCAAGAGACCCAGTACTTC. Its protein product is CATKATGTQETQYF.